This TCR beta chain was sequenced during a study of blood T cells in healthy people across ages. Healthy Russian Caucasian donors spanned ages about 6 to 90 years. Samples had at least 6.5 million PBMCs isolated from them. The CDR3 contains 15 residues. V lost 7 bases and J 2 bases, leaving 19 bases between the germline ends. Germline V CDR1 and CDR2: DFQATT, SNEGSKA (reference sequence). Next came a second PCR, run for about 7 to 12 cycles, which used a sample-barcoded 5' primer along with a J-beta primer mix. MiXCR was run by TCRdb on the 5' RACE reads, yielding one entry per CDR3 protein. The data show about 1.1 million distinct CDR3 sequences, more than 30% seen once.

This TCR came from a man in his late teens or twenties in good health. The chain combines TRBV20-1 with TRBJ2-3; tentative D call: TRBD1 (5 bases). Sequencing input: blood. The CDR3 DNA reads TGCAGTGTCGTTACTAACAGGCGCATCACAGATACGCAGTATTTT. Its translation: CSVVTNRRITDTQYF.